The 17 T cell receptor beta chains given below trace back to one sample, sequenced in a study of shared clonotypes between healthy human individuals. The protocol was immunoSEQ multiplex PCR, while the TCRdb copy is restricted to in-frame clones and leaves out a portion. The repertoire holds a few million clones, with roughly 92% as singletons. The sample comprised naive CD4+ T cells sorted from blood. Subset: CD45RA+ positively selected. Source of these receptors: a man between 18 and 29 years old in good health.

The chain uses TRBV30 and TRBJ2-1, with 9 bases matching TRBD2. The V gene end was trimmed by 7 bases and the J gene end by 8 bases; junction bases not matched to a gene: 12. The germline V gene has CDR1 GTSNPN and CDR2 SVGIG (reference sequence). CDR3 length: 14 residues. The CDR3: CASRKAGGGYEQFF. The DNA for the CDR3 is TGTGCCTCGCGAAAAGCGGGAGGTGGCTATGAGCAGTTCTTC. Supplemented by reference TRBV30 and TRBJ2-1, the full variable domain reads SQTIHQWPATLVQPVGSPLSLECTVEGTSNPNLYWYRQAAGRGLQLLFYSVGIGQISSEVPQNLSASRPQDRQFILSSKKLLLSDSGFYLCASRKAGGGYEQFFGPGTRLTVL.

The chain carries TRBV6-1 and TRBJ1-1; D may be TRBD1 (5 bases). The CDR3 has 14 residues. From germline, CDR1 is MNHNS and CDR2 SASEGT. Between the trimmed V and J ends, which lost 7 bases and 1 base, there was a span of 13 bases. The CDR3 is CASKGSRANTEAFF. CDR3 nucleotide sequence: TGTGCCAGCAAGGGGAGCAGGGCGAACACTGAAGCTTTCTTT.

The V call is TRBV19, the J call TRBJ2-7; maybe TRBD2 (7 bases). The length of the CDR3 is 16 residues. Trimming pared 6 bases from V and 3 bases from J, leaving 21 bases between. Germline V gives CDR1 LNHDA, CDR2 SQIVND (reference sequence). The CDR3 coding sequence is TGTGCCAGTAGCCCACCCACAGGGAGGGTGGACTACGAGCAGTACTTC. Amino acid sequence: CASSPPTGRVDYEQYF.

The chain has TRBV30 and TRBJ1-4, with 8 nucleotides matching TRBD1. Germline-derived CDR1 and CDR2 are GTSNPN and SVGIG (reference sequence). Trimming at V came to 6 bases and at J to 3 bases, leaving 3 bases not matched to a gene. CDR3 length equals 13 residues. CDR3 sequence: CACGQGSNEKLFF. The CDR3 DNA sequence: TGTGCCTGCGGACAGGGATCTAATGAAAAACTGTTTTTT.

The chain couples TRBV4-2 to TRBJ1-2; 9 positions match TRBD1. This CDR3 has 16 residues. Germline CDR1 is LGHNA and CDR2 is YNFKEQ. J gave up 4 bases and V 4 bases, and 10 bases lay outside the gene matches. DNA for the CDR3: TGTGCCAGCAGCCCGCTTCCAGGACAGGGGATCTATGGCTACACCTTC. Protein: CASSPLPGQGIYGYTF.

V is TRBV12-5 and J is TRBJ2-1, with D maybe TRBD2 (5 bases). Germline V CDR1 and CDR2: LGHNT, FRNRAP. The CDR3 consists of 15 residues. The ends were cut back, 5 bases at V and 7 bases at J, with 18 bases in the middle. CDR3: CASGPSVGEWNEQFF. In DNA form, the CDR3 reads TGTGCTAGTGGTCCAAGTGTGGGAGAATGGAATGAGCAGTTCTTC.

The chain links TRBV2 to TRBJ2-2; TRBD1 aligns across 7 bases. The CDR3 runs to 15 residues. CDR1 SNHLY and CDR2 FYNNEI come from the germline V gene. Losses at the gene ends were 8 bases for V and 4 bases for J; bases not matched to a gene: 10. This chain's CDR3 is CASSRGLVVTGELFF. In nucleotides, the CDR3 is TGTGCCAGCTCCAGGGGGTTAGTGGTCACCGGGGAGCTGTTTTTT.

V is TRBV11-2 and J is TRBJ1-2, with D perhaps TRBD1 (5 bases). The CDR3 has 15 amino acids. Germline-derived CDR1 and CDR2 are SGHAT and FQNNGV. V was pared by 4 bases and J by 2 bases, with 14 bases between. The CDR3 DNA reads TGTGCCAGCAGCTCTAACTATGCAGGGAACTATGGCTACACCTTC. Its protein is CASSSNYAGNYGYTF.

This clone is a singleton in its sample. The rearrangement joins TRBV21-1 to TRBJ2-7; the table's D call, TRBD1, has no DNA check behind it. TRBV21-1 is a recognized pseudogene. The CDR3 loop spans 15 amino acids. In nucleotides, the CDR3 is TGTGCCAGCAGCAAACGGGACAGGACCTCCTACGAGCAGTACTTC. Protein: CASSKRDRTSYEQYF.

The chain links TRBV4-1 to TRBJ1-2; TRBD1 matches 9 bases. Losses at the gene ends were 4 bases for V and 3 bases for J; bases not matched to a gene: 6. The CDR3 has 15 residues. Germline-derived CDR1 and CDR2 are MGHRA and YSYEKL. The CDR3 loop is CASSPRTGADYGYTF. CDR3 sequence (DNA): TGCGCCAGCAGCCCCCGGACAGGGGCGGACTATGGCTACACCTTC.

The genes are TRBV16 and TRBJ2-2, with D perhaps matching TRBD2 (6 bases). There are 15 residues in the CDR3. Trimming took off 4 bases at V and 1 base at J, with 10 bases between the two ends. Germline loops: CDR1 KGHSY, CDR2 FQNENV. The CDR3 sequence is CASSPQRVNTGELFF. Here the CDR3 DNA reads TGTGCCAGCAGCCCCCAGCGGGTGAACACCGGGGAGCTGTTTTTT.

The chain recombines TRBV10-3 with TRBJ2-1; 11 bases are a match to TRBD2. Germline loops: CDR1 ENHRY, CDR2 SYGVKD. The CDR3 has 16 residues. V lost 7 bases to trimming and J lost 7 bases; unmatched junction nucleotides: 12. Written as DNA, the CDR3 is TGTGCCATCACCCAGATTTCTAGCGGGGGGTTGAATGAGCAGTTCTTC. Its protein product is CAITQISSGGLNEQFF.

The gene calls are TRBV5-1 and TRBJ2-3; D tentatively reads TRBD1 or TRBD2 (5 bases each). This CDR3 has 16 amino acids. Trimming removed 1 base at V and 3 bases at J, with 15 bases between. Germline lookup yields CDR1 SGHRS and CDR2 YFSETQ. CDR3 region: CASSLFMGRGTDTQYF. For the CDR3, the DNA is TGCGCCAGCAGCTTGTTTATGGGGCGCGGGACAGATACGCAGTATTTT.

This clone has only a few counts. This chain links TRBV5-1 with TRBJ1-4; 8 nucleotides align to TRBD1. The trim removed 5 bases at V and 5 bases at J, leaving 5 bases unmatched. The CDR3 has 14 amino acids. Germline V gene data show CDR1 as SGHRS and CDR2 as YFSETQ. The CDR3 DNA sequence: TGCGCCAGCAGGTCCAGGACAGGGAATGAAAAACTGTTTTTT. Translated: CASRSRTGNEKLFF.

The chain links TRBV7-9 to TRBJ2-1; no reliable D call. Per the germline V gene, CDR1 is SEHNR and CDR2 is FQNEAQ (reference sequence). The V and J ends lost 5 bases and 3 bases respectively, with 23 bases between them. There are 18 residues in the CDR3. The CDR3 region has the DNA TGTGCCAGCAGCACGACTTCGACAATACGGACGGACTACAATGAGCAGTTCTTC. Translation: CASSTTSTIRTDYNEQFF.

The chain couples TRBV7-9 to TRBJ2-7; D uncertain. The V gene lost 5 bases and the J gene lost 4 bases, with 9 bases spanning the gap. The CDR3 consists of 12 residues. Germline V gene lookup returns CDR1 SEHNR and CDR2 FQNEAQ (reference sequence). The CDR3 reads CASSQGQYEQYF. As DNA, the CDR3 is TGTGCCAGCAGCCAAGGGCAGTACGAGCAGTACTTC.

The rearrangement joins TRBV6-1 to TRBJ1-5; D unclear. V was shortened by 8 bases and J by 1 base, with 9 bases between the two germline ends. The CDR3 is 13 residues long. CDR1 is MNHNS, CDR2 SASEGT, per germline. The CDR3 here is CASGPGSNQPQHF. Written as DNA, the CDR3 is TGTGCCAGCGGACCGGGGAGCAATCAGCCCCAGCATTTT.